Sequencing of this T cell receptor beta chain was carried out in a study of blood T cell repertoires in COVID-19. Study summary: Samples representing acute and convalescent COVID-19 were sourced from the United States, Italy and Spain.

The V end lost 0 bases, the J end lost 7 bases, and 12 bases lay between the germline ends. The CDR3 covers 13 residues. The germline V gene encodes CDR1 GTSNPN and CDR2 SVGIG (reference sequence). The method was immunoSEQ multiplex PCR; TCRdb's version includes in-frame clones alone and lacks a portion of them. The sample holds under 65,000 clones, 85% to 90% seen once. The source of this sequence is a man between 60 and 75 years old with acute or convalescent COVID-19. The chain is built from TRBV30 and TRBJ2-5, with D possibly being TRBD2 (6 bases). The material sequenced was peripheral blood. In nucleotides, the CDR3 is TGTGCCTGGAGTGTGCGGGGAGCCGCGACCCAGTACTTC. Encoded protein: CAWSVRGAATQYF.